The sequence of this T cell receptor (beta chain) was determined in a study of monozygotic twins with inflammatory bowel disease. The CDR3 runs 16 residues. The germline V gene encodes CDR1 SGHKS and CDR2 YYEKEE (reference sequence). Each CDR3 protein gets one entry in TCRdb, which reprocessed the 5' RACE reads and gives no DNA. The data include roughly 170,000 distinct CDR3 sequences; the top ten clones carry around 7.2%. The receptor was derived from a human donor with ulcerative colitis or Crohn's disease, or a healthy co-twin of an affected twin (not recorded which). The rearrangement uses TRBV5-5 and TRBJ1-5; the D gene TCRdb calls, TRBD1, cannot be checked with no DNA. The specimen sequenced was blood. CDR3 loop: CASSPRTVSGNQPQHF.